The next 23 T cell receptor beta chains were all read from a single sample in a study of shared clonotypes between healthy human individuals. Clones were sequenced by immunoSEQ multiplex PCR, and TCRdb holds only the in-frame ones, with some missing. The sample holds millions of clones, about 95% seen once. Positively selected for CCR7, the CD45RO-negative cells used as naive CD8 cells excluded terminally differentiated effector memory CD45RA+ cells. Sequences were obtained from naive CD8+ T cells sorted from blood. Every receptor here comes from a man younger than 30 in good health.

This clone was seen a single time. This CDR3 is CASSQQFSYEQYF. The CDR3 DNA is TGCGCCAGCAGCCAGCAGTTTTCCTACGAGCAGTACTTC. This chain connects TRBV4-1 to TRBJ2-7, with D unresolved. Germline loops: CDR1 MGHRA, CDR2 YSYEKL. This CDR3 region has 13 residues. V dropped 3 bases and J dropped 1 base, with 7 bases sitting between them.

The chain couples TRBV27 to TRBJ2-7, with 7 nucleotides matching TRBD1. This CDR3 has 13 amino acids. V shed 4 bases, J shed 4 bases, and the junction held 4 bases outside the gene matches. Germline-derived CDR1 and CDR2 are MNHEY and SMNVEV (reference sequence). For the CDR3, the DNA is TGTGCCAGCAGTTCGGGACAGAATTACGAGCAGTACTTC. Translating it yields CASSSGQNYEQYF.

This CDR3 reads CASSSLPGSYEQYF. CDR3 bases: TGCGCCAGCAGCTCGCTCCCGGGCTCCTACGAGCAGTACTTC. This chain links TRBV5-1 with TRBJ2-7, with unresolved D. The germline V gene encodes CDR1 SGHRS and CDR2 YFSETQ. Trimming cost V 3 bases and J 0 bases, with 10 bases left between them. There are 14 residues in the CDR3.

On this clone: In the same sample, other DNA sequences code for this CDR3. V usage is TRBV9 and J usage is TRBJ2-7, with unresolved D. This CDR3 has 13 amino acids. Germline values: CDR1 SGDLS, CDR2 YYNGEE. Trimming took off 2 bases at V and 4 bases at J, with 10 bases between the two ends. The CDR3 DNA sequence: TGTGCCAGCAGCGTCTCTGACTCGTACGAGCAGTACTTC. As protein: CASSVSDSYEQYF.

The CDR3 DNA reads as TGCGCCAGCAGCTTAACTTGGGGAAATGAGCAGTTCTTC. Encoded protein: CASSLTWGNEQFF. The rearrangement uses TRBV5-1 and TRBJ2-1; D is ambiguous. V was shortened by 2 bases and J by 7 bases, with 10 bases between the two germline ends. Germline lookup yields CDR1 SGHRS and CDR2 YFSETQ. This CDR3 contains 13 residues.

The J gene is TRBJ2-5, the V gene TRBV6-5; 9 bases align to TRBD2. Germline V gene sequence: CDR1 MNHEY, CDR2 SVGAGI. Trimming removed 2 bases from V and 7 bases from J; junction bases left unmatched: 8. The length of the CDR3 is 15 residues. The chain's CDR3 is CASSYQRGAPTTQYF. Written as DNA, the CDR3 is TGTGCCAGCAGTTACCAGCGGGGGGCCCCGACGACCCAGTACTTC.

J is TRBJ2-7 and V is TRBV19, with D possibly being TRBD1 (7 bases). Germline CDR1 is LNHDA and CDR2 is SQIVND (reference sequence). Trimming pared 10 bases from V and 1 base from J, leaving 17 bases between. CDR3 length: 14 residues. CDR3: CATRGAVSSYEQYF. For the CDR3, the DNA is TGTGCCACCAGGGGGGCGGTCAGTTCCTACGAGCAGTACTTC. The full variable domain, in which reference TRBV19 and TRBJ2-7 provide the parts outside the CDR3, is DGGITQSPKYLFRKEGQNVTLSCEQNLNHDAMYWYRQDPGQGLRLIYYSQIVNDFQKGDIAEGYSVSREKKESFPLTVTSAQKNPTAFYLCATRGAVSSYEQYFGPGTRLTVT.

The rearrangement links TRBV7-9 to TRBJ2-7; either TRBD1 or TRBD2 may fit D (5 bases each). The ends were cut back, 3 bases at V and 2 bases at J, with 11 bases in the middle. The CDR3 extends over 14 amino acids. Germline V gene data show CDR1 as SEHNR and CDR2 as FQNEAQ (reference sequence). The CDR3 is CASSFRDGTYEQYF. The CDR3 region has the DNA TGTGCCAGCAGCTTCCGGGACGGCACCTACGAGCAGTACTTC. Using reference TRBV7-9 and TRBJ2-7 for the parts outside the CDR3, the full variable domain is DTGVSQNPRHKITKRGQNVTFRCDPISEHNRLYWYRQTLGQGPEFLTYFQNEAQLEKSRLLSDRFSAERPKGSFSTLEIQRTEQGDSAMYLCASSFRDGTYEQYFGPGTRLTVT.

This clone was detected only a few times. The rearrangement links TRBV21-1 to TRBJ1-1; the table's D call of TRBD1 was not tested on the DNA. TRBV21-1 is an annotated pseudogene. CDR3 length equals 13 residues. CDR3 in DNA: TGTGCCAGCAGTACAGGGGGAGTCACTGAAGCTTTCTTT. Protein product: CASSTGGVTEAFF.

This chain uses TRBV6-6 with TRBJ2-1, with D maybe TRBD2 (5 bases). The germline CDR1 and CDR2 sequences are MNHNY and SVGAGI (reference sequence). Trimming shortened V by 2 bases and J by 5 bases, and 10 bases separated the two germline ends. The CDR3 contains 14 residues. The CDR3 sequence is CASSYLSEDNEQFF. Here the CDR3 DNA reads TGTGCCAGCAGTTACCTTAGCGAGGACAATGAGCAGTTCTTC.

The chain has TRBV6-5 and TRBJ1-2; TRBD1 agrees at 7 bases. The V gene's germline CDR1 is MNHEY and CDR2 SVGAGI. The CDR3 is made up of 13 amino acids. V lost 6 bases and J lost 4; bases outside the gene matches: 5. The CDR3 loop is CASSLQGTYGYTF. CDR3 nucleotide sequence: TGTGCCAGCAGCCTACAGGGGACCTATGGCTACACCTTC.

Of note for this clone: The sample holds other DNA sequences that translate to the same CDR3. This sequence joins TRBV11-2 and TRBJ2-7; D gene unclear. V was trimmed by 3 bases and J by 2 bases, leaving 5 bases between them. The CDR3 spans 12 residues. The germline V gene has CDR1 SGHAT and CDR2 FQNNGV. CDR3: CASSLAPYEQYF. CDR3 DNA: TGTGCCAGCAGCTTGGCCCCCTACGAGCAGTACTTC.

The rearrangement links TRBV27 to TRBJ2-7; 10 bases are shared with TRBD2. The trim removed 6 bases at V and 3 bases at J, leaving 5 bases unmatched. Germline CDR1 and CDR2: MNHEY and SMNVEV (reference sequence). This CDR3 is built from 14 residues. The CDR3 loop reads CASRPSSGSYEQYF. The CDR3 region has the DNA TGTGCCAGCAGGCCTTCTAGCGGGAGCTACGAGCAGTACTTC.

The CDR3 DNA sequence: TGTGCCAGTAGTATAGATGAGGAGAATAATTCACCCCTCCACTTT. This encodes CASSIDEENNSPLHF. The chain is built from TRBV19 and TRBJ1-6; D is unresolved. CDR1 and CDR2 (germline): LNHDA, SQIVND (reference sequence). The length of the CDR3 is 15 residues. V gave up 0 bases and J gave up 5 bases, with 8 bases separating them.

The rearrangement links TRBV7-9 to TRBJ2-2; 9 bases map to TRBD1. Germline V gene data show CDR1 as SEHNR and CDR2 as FQNEAQ (reference sequence). V shed 5 bases, J shed 7 bases, and the junction held 14 bases outside the gene matches. CDR3 size: 17 residues. CDR3 sequence (DNA): TGTGCCAGCAGCCCCCACGTGGGACAGGGAGGAAGCGGGGAGCTGTTTTTT. Translating it yields CASSPHVGQGGSGELFF.

The chain uses TRBV6-5 and TRBJ2-5; D remains unclear. Deletions cut 2 bases from V and 2 bases from J, with 6 bases between. The CDR3 covers 13 residues. Germline CDR1 reads MNHEY; CDR2 reads SVGAGI. The CDR3 DNA is TGTGCCAGCAGTTACATGGTTCAAGAGACCCAGTACTTC. It yields the protein CASSYMVQETQYF.

Only a few counts were recorded for this clone. Other nucleotide sequences from this sample produce the same CDR3. V gene TRBV7-9 combines with J gene TRBJ2-7, with D maybe TRBD1 (6 bases). V was trimmed by 5 bases and J by 3 bases, leaving 11 bases between them. Germline CDR1 is SEHNR and CDR2 is FQNEAQ (reference sequence). The CDR3 runs 13 residues. The CDR3 is CASSATGSYEQYF. CDR3 nucleotides: TGTGCCAGCAGCGCCACAGGGAGCTACGAGCAGTACTTC. Using reference TRBV7-9 and TRBJ2-7 for the parts outside the CDR3, the full variable domain is DTGVSQNPRHKITKRGQNVTFRCDPISEHNRLYWYRQTLGQGPEFLTYFQNEAQLEKSRLLSDRFSAERPKGSFSTLEIQRTEQGDSAMYLCASSATGSYEQYFGPGTRLTVT.

The rearrangement uses TRBV29-1 and TRBJ1-2; a weak D match, TRBD1 (5 bases). The CDR3 runs to 12 residues. Germline V gene sequence: CDR1 SQVTM, CDR2 ANQGSEA. The germline V and J ends were trimmed by 4 bases and 4 bases, with 10 bases remaining between them. In nucleotides, the CDR3 is TGCAGCGTTGGACAGCAAACCTATGGCTACACCTTC. The encoded protein is CSVGQQTYGYTF.

On this clone itself: The junction shows a germline mismatch at one end, possibly a read error. The gene calls are TRBV19 and TRBJ2-1; 10 nucleotides line up with TRBD1. Looked up from germline, CDR1 is LNHDA and CDR2 is SQIVND (reference sequence). The CDR3 length is 15 residues. The CDR3 bases are TGTGCCAGTAGTATTTCCGAGACAGGGGGCAATCAGCAGTTCTTC. Translation: CASSISETGGNQQFF.

The chain recombines TRBV30 with TRBJ2-2; 9 bases are a match to TRBD2. Germline CDR1 and CDR2: GTSNPN and SVGIG (reference sequence). The V segment lost 2 bases and the J segment 4 bases; nucleotides outside the gene matches: 5. CDR3 size: 15 residues. CDR3 protein: CAWSQAGGATGELFF. The DNA of the CDR3 is TGTGCCTGGAGTCAAGCGGGGGGAGCCACCGGGGAGCTGTTTTTT.

The rearrangement uses TRBV6-6 and TRBJ1-1, with 10 bases lining up with TRBD1. The CDR3 length is 16 residues. Germline V gene lookup returns CDR1 MNHNY and CDR2 SVGAGI (reference sequence). V dropped 2 bases and J dropped 3; count of bases not matched to a gene: 6. The CDR3 region is CASSYHPGTGDTEAFF. The CDR3 coding sequence is TGTGCCAGCAGTTACCATCCTGGGACAGGGGACACTGAAGCTTTCTTT.

This clone was found once. The chain recombines TRBV19 with TRBJ1-6, with D unresolved. CDR3 size: 14 residues. The germline gives CDR1 LNHDA, CDR2 SQIVND (reference sequence). V lost 8 bases, J lost 7 bases, and 15 bases lay in between. CDR3 residues: CASSEGWVNSPLHF. The CDR3 DNA follows: TGTGCCAGTTCCGAGGGTTGGGTGAATTCACCCCTCCACTTT.

The chain has TRBV5-1 and TRBJ1-2; TRBD1 matches at 8 bases. V lost 3 bases to trimming and J lost 6 bases; unmatched junction nucleotides: 7. There are 14 residues in the CDR3. Germline V gene lookup returns CDR1 SGHRS and CDR2 YFSETQ. In DNA, the CDR3 is TGCGCCAGCAGCTATCAACAGGGGGTTGATGGCTACACCTTC. Translated: CASSYQQGVDGYTF.